The rows below give T cell receptor beta chains drawn from one sample of a study of blood T cell repertoires in COVID-19. Only in-frame clones appear in the TCRdb table, and some are missing; sequencing was by immunoSEQ multiplex PCR. Here the sample spans 100,000 to 150,000 clones, approximately 84% being singletons. The source material was peripheral blood. Source of these receptors: a woman in her 30s who had recovered from COVID-19. CDR3s include the opening cysteine and the closing phenylalanine or tryptophan. The D gene is left open where the match is weak. Only some rows state a clone size, as once, few, many or a class for expanded clones.

CASSFYGAYNEQFF TGTGCCAGCAGCTTTTATGGGGCTTACAATGAGCAGTTCTTC NA NA TRBJ2-1 TRBV5-4
CAWRYPQGWTEAFF TGTGCCTGGAGATACCCACAGGGGTGGACTGAAGCTTTCTTT few TRBD1 TRBJ1-1 TRBV30
CASSESGGGNNEQFF TGCGCCAGCAGTGAGTCGGGCGGGGGAAACAATGAGCAGTTCTTC once TRBD2 TRBJ2-1 TRBV10-1
CASSQEPSGPLETQYF TGTGCCAGCAGCCAAGAACCGAGCGGGCCTCTAGAGACCCAGTACTTC NA NA TRBJ2-5 TRBV3-1/TRBV3-2
CASSLLAGGNTGELFF TGCGCCAGCAGCTTACTAGCGGGGGGGAACACCGGGGAGCTGTTTTTT NA TRBD2 TRBJ2-2 TRBV5-1
CASELAGSSYEQYF TGTGCCAGCGAGTTAGCGGGGAGCTCCTACGAGCAGTACTTC NA TRBD2 TRBJ2-7 TRBV2
CASGGQQETQYF TGTGCCAGCGGGGGACAACAAGAGACCCAGTACTTC once NA TRBJ2-5 TRBV2
CASSPRDSSGNTIYF TGTGCCAGCTCACCAAGGGACAGCTCTGGAAACACCATATATTTT NA TRBD1 TRBJ1-3 TRBV18
CASSYDGGVSYEQYF TGTGCCAGCAGTTACGATGGCGGGGTATCCTACGAGCAGTACTTC NA NA TRBJ2-7 TRBV6-5
CASSLEGLGIGEQFF TGTGCCAGCAGCTTAGAGGGTTTGGGGATAGGTGAGCAGTTCTTC few NA TRBJ2-1 TRBV5-6
CASSFSFGGGVVNTEAFF TGCGCCAGCAGCTTTTCGTTTGGTGGGGGGGTAGTGAACACTGAAGCTTTCTTT NA NA TRBJ1-1 TRBV5-1
CASSLGADTGELFF TGCGCCAGCAGCTTAGGGGCGGACACCGGGGAGCTGTTTTTT NA NA TRBJ2-2 TRBV5-1
CSVEDGDREAGQYF TGCAGCGTTGAAGATGGGGACAGGGAGGCCGGGCAGTACTTC NA TRBD1 TRBJ2-7 TRBV29-1
CASSLASTGNYGYTF TGTGCCAGCAGCTTGGCTTCGACAGGCAACTATGGCTACACCTTC NA NA TRBJ1-2 TRBV5-6
CASSLGLAEQETQYF TGTGCCAGCAGCTTGGGACTAGCGGAACAAGAGACCCAGTACTTC NA TRBD2 TRBJ2-5 TRBV5-4
CASSGYGANVLTF TGTGCCAGCTCAGGGTATGGGGCCAACGTCCTGACTTTC once NA TRBJ2-6 TRBV6-6
CASSISGRQETQYF TGTGCCAGTAGTATTAGCGGGAGACAGGAGACCCAGTACTTC NA TRBD2 TRBJ2-5 TRBV19
CASRPRTGGYGYTF TGTGCCAGCAGGCCAAGGACAGGGGGGTATGGCTACACCTTC NA TRBD1 TRBJ1-2 TRBV6-5
CASSFRLAESSYEQYF TGTGCCAGCAGTTTCCGCCTAGCGGAGAGCTCCTACGAGCAGTACTTC NA TRBD2 TRBJ2-7 TRBV27
CASSYSAGGSYEQYF TGTGCCAGCAGTTACTCGGCAGGGGGCTCCTACGAGCAGTACTTC NA TRBD1 TRBJ2-7 TRBV6-5
CASSEPLGGAEAFF TGTGCCAGCAGTGAACCCCTTGGAGGGGCTGAAGCTTTCTTT NA NA TRBJ1-1 TRBV25-1
CATSTKGGGYNSPLHF TGTGCCACCAGCACCAAGGGAGGGGGCTATAATTCACCCCTCCACTTT NA NA TRBJ1-6 TRBV15
CASSDALRHTEAFF TGTGCCAGCAGTGACGCGCTCAGGCACACTGAAGCTTTCTTT NA NA TRBJ1-1 TRBV2
CASRSTGGSTEAFF TGTGCCAGCAGAAGTACAGGGGGTAGTACTGAAGCTTTCTTT NA TRBD1 TRBJ1-1 TRBV5-5
CASSLGTGGVIYEQYF TGTGCCAGCAGCTTGGGGACAGGGGGCGTGATCTACGAGCAGTACTTC once TRBD1 TRBJ2-7 TRBV11-1
CAISPGLAGAPTDTQYF TGTGCCATCAGTCCGGGACTAGCGGGGGCTCCCACAGATACGCAGTATTTT NA TRBD2 TRBJ2-3 TRBV10-3
CASSPTPGKTQYF TGTGCCAGCAGCCCGACACCTGGAAAGACCCAGTACTTC NA NA TRBJ2-5 TRBV3-1/TRBV3-2
CASSSGQGIDEQYF TGTGCCAGCAGCTCGGGGCAGGGGATAGACGAGCAGTACTTC NA NA TRBJ2-7 TRBV11-3
CASSRTSAGGASSTDTQYF TGCGCCAGCAGCCGGACCTCGGCGGGGGGAGCCTCTAGCACAGATACGCAGTATTTT NA TRBD2 TRBJ2-3 TRBV5-1
CASTLQGPYNSPLHF TGTGCCAGCACGCTACAGGGGCCGTATAATTCACCCCTCCACTTT few TRBD1 TRBJ1-6 TRBV6-5
CASSNRQHTEAFF TGTGCCAGCAGCAATAGACAGCACACTGAAGCTTTCTTT NA NA TRBJ1-1 TRBV6-5
CASSPRQNTEAFF TGTGCCAGCTCCCCGCGACAGAACACTGAAGCTTTCTTT few NA TRBJ1-1 TRBV18
CATSDLRTGGFVPLHF TGTGCCACCAGTGATTTGAGGACAGGAGGGTTTGTCCCCCTCCACTTT NA TRBD1 TRBJ1-6 TRBV24-1
CASSFREGYEQYF TGTGCCAGCAGCTTCAGGGAGGGCTACGAGCAGTACTTC NA TRBD2 TRBJ2-7 TRBV11-3
CASSLAVSQGSAEAFF TGTGCTAGCAGCTTAGCGGTGTCGCAGGGAAGCGCTGAAGCTTTCTTT NA NA TRBJ1-1 TRBV7-7
CASSFGSGGSYNEQFF TGTGCCAGCAGCTTTGGTTCCGGAGGCTCCTACAATGAGCAGTTCTTC NA NA TRBJ2-1 TRBV5-8
CASSMCGTGSEQFF TGTGCCAGCAGCATGTGTGGGACAGGATCTGAGCAGTTCTTC NA TRBD1 TRBJ2-1 TRBV11-3
CASSFLQAGPSYNEQFF TGTGCCAGCAGCTTCTTGCAAGCGGGACCCTCCTACAATGAGCAGTTCTTC NA TRBD2 TRBJ2-1 TRBV11-2
CASSPRTGPNYGYTF TGCGCCAGCAGCCCGAGGACAGGACCTAACTATGGCTACACCTTC NA TRBD1 TRBJ1-2 TRBV5-1